This T cell receptor beta chain derives from a study of control samples from healthy donors and cancer patients. This clone was seen a handful of times. The data were produced by immunoSEQ multiplex PCR, yet TCRdb's version contains in-frame clones alone and is incomplete. In the table there are approximately 100,000 clones, around 88% of which are singletons. V gave up 1 base and J gave up 4 bases, with 10 bases separating them. From germline, CDR1 is SGDLS and CDR2 YYNGEE. This CDR3 region has 14 residues. This TCR came from a man aged 25-45 years in good health. The sample taken for sequencing was blood. The chain couples TRBV9 to TRBJ2-3, with no clear D. CDR3 sequence: CASSVRMSADTQYF. As DNA, the CDR3 is TGTGCCAGCAGCGTAAGGATGAGTGCAGATACGCAGTATTTT.